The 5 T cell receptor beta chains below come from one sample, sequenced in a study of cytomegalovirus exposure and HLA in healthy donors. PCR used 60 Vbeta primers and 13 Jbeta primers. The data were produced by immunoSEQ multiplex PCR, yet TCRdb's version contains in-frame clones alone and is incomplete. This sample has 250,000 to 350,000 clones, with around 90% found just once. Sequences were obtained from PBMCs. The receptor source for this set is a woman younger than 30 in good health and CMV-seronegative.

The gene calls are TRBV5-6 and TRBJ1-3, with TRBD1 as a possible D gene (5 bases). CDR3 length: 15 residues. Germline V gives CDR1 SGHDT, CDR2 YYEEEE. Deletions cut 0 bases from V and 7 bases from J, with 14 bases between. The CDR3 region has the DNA TGTGCCAGCAGCTTGGCAGGCAGGGATAGGAACACCATATATTTT. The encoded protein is CASSLAGRDRNTIYF.

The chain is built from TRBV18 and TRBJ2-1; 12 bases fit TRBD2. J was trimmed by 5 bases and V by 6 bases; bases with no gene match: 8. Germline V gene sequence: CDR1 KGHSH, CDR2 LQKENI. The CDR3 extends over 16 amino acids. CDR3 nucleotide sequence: TGTGCCAGCTCCCCTCCTAGCGGGGGGGCCAACAATGAGCAGTTCTTC. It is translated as CASSPPSGGANNEQFF.

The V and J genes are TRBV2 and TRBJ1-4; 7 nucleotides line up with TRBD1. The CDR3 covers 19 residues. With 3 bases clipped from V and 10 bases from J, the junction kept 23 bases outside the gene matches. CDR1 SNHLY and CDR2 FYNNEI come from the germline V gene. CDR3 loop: CASSDPEQGPPKGIGKLFF. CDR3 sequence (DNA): TGTGCCAGCAGTGACCCCGAACAGGGGCCCCCGAAAGGAATCGGAAAACTGTTTTTT.

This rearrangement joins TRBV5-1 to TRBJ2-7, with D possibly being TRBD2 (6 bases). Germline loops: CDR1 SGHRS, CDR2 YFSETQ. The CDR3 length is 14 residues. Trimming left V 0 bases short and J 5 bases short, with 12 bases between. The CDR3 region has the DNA TGCGCCAGCAGCTTGGAGGCTAGGGAGGACGAGCAGTACTTC. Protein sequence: CASSLEAREDEQYF.

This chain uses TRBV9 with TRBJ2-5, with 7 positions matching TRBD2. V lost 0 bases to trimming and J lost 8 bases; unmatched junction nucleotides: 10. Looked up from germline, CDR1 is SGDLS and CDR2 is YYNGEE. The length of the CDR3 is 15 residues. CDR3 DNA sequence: TGTGCCAGCAGCGTAGGAGGAGCGGCGGGGGAAACCCAGTACTTC. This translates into CASSVGGAAGETQYF.